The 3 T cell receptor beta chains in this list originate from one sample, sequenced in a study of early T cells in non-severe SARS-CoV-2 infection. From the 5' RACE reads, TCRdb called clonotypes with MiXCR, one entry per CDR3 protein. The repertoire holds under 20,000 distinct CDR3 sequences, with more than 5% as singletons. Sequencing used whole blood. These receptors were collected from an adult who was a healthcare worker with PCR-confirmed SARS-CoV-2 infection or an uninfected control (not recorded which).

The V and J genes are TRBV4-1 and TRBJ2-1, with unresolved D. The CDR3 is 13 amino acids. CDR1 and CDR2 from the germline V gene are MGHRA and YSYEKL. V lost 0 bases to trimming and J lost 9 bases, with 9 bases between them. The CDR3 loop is CASSQEASPEQFF. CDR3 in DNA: TGCGCCAGCAGCCAAGAGGCCAGCCCTGAGCAGTTCTTC.

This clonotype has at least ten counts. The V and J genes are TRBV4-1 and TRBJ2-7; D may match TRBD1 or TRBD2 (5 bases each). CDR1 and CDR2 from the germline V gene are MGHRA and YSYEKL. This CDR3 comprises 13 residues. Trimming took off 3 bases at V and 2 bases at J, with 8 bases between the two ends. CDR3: CASSQGPAYEQYF. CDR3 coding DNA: TGCGCCAGCAGCCAGGGACCGGCCTACGAGCAGTACTTC.

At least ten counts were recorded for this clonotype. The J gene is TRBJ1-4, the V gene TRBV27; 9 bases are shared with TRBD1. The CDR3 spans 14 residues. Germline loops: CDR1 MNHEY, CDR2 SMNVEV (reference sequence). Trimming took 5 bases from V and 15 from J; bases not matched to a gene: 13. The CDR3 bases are TGTGCCAGCAGTCCCCAGGACAGGGGCGGCCGTGTGTTTTTT. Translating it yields CASSPQDRGGRVFF.